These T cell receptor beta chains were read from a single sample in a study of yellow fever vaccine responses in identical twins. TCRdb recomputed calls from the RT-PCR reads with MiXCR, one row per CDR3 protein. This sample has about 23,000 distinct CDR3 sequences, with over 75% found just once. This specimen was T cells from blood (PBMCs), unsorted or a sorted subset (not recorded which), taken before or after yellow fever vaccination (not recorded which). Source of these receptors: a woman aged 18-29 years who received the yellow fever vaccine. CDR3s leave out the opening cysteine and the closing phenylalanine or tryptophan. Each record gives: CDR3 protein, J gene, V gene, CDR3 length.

AGSGQGGTDTQY	TRBJ2-3	TRBV2	12
ASSFGDNEQF	TRBJ2-1	TRBV12-3/TRBV12-4	10
ASSLKFGRLGETYNEQF	TRBJ2-1	TRBV7-3	17
ASSPFDGSTQY	TRBJ2-3	TRBV14	11
ASSLLPGTSGSGETQY	TRBJ2-5	TRBV7-6	16
ASSLTPGQGYYGYT	TRBJ1-2	TRBV7-3	14
SVPGQGAGEQF	TRBJ2-1	TRBV29-1	11
ASRETRNTEAF	TRBJ1-1	TRBV2	11
SVEGGQGIETQY	TRBJ2-5	TRBV29-1	12
ASSQEVGHNEQF	TRBJ2-1	TRBV14	12
TSSQGGHTEAF	TRBJ1-1	TRBV18	11
SARDSMNTEAF	TRBJ1-1	TRBV20-1	11
SVETGDPLKKYEQF	TRBJ2-1	TRBV29-1	14
ASRPTTGGSYNEQF	TRBJ2-1	TRBV12-3/TRBV12-4	14
ATSASTGSFGAF	TRBJ1-1	TRBV24-1	12
ASSPLTVNTEAF	TRBJ1-1	TRBV7-6	12
ASSVVGDTQY	TRBJ2-3	TRBV9	10
AISESRSAYGYT	TRBJ1-2	TRBV10-3	12
ASSLRRGPQETQY	TRBJ2-5	TRBV5-6	13
ASSSWDRTHYGYT	TRBJ1-2	TRBV7-9	13
ASSLGTSGAYNEQF	TRBJ2-1	TRBV12-3/TRBV12-4	14
ASSLWGRTDTQY	TRBJ2-3	TRBV12-3/TRBV12-4	12
ASNPWRGLYNEQF	TRBJ2-1	TRBV27	13
ASSLDEEETQY	TRBJ2-5	TRBV5-5	11
ASSRGQMNTEAF	TRBJ1-1	TRBV28	12
ASSEAWDSWKDTQY	TRBJ2-3	TRBV6-1	14
ATSASGSSYNEQF	TRBJ2-1	TRBV24-1	13
ASSLTTGELF	TRBJ2-2	TRBV7-8	10
ASSQEGLYQPQH	TRBJ1-5	TRBV4-3	12
ASSLAGREQPQH	TRBJ1-5	TRBV12-3/TRBV12-4	12
ASSEGRWVSTGELF	TRBJ2-2	TRBV2	14
ASSLLISEQF	TRBJ2-1	TRBV7-9	10
ASSPGAVGETQY	TRBJ2-5	TRBV28	12
ASRALGTSDNEQF	TRBJ2-1	TRBV7-7	13
ASSSGQNWNIQY	TRBJ2-4	TRBV5-5	12
ASSLEGAGEQY	TRBJ2-7	TRBV7-3	11
ASSIEKGRVGNQPQH	TRBJ1-5	TRBV19	15
ASSYSSLLNTEAF	TRBJ1-1	TRBV6-2/TRBV6-3	13
ASSPPGSRGNQPQH	TRBJ1-5	TRBV18	14
SVEGGWGDTQY	TRBJ2-3	TRBV29-1	11
SARGQARGNEQF	TRBJ2-1	TRBV20-1	12
ASSFARGDTEAF	TRBJ1-1	TRBV12-3/TRBV12-4	12
ASSSTAGDMGKNIQY	TRBJ2-4	TRBV12-3/TRBV12-4	15
SVEFGSGANVLT	TRBJ2-6	TRBV29-1	12
ASRIGAESSNEQF	TRBJ2-1	TRBV4-2	13
ASSLVPRFRDLQETQY	TRBJ2-5	TRBV11-2	16
ASSILVLTNTGELF	TRBJ2-2	TRBV19	14
ASSGSGRAAEQY	TRBJ2-7	TRBV18	12